This T cell receptor beta chain comes out of a study of T cell clusters in autoimmune cytopenias. TRB amplification used roughly 250 ng of peripheral blood genomic DNA. TRB rearrangements were amplified by touch-down multiplex PCR with mixed TRB-A/B primers. Reprocessing the multiplex PCR reads, TCRdb reports a single entry for every CDR3 protein and omits DNA. This listing includes about 8,300 distinct CDR3 sequences. The CDR3 extends over 13 amino acids. With respect to this clonotype: Its antigen is still unknown.

Whole-study findings and limits: The T cell clusters came from computational analysis alone and lack functional validation. Physiological T cell clusters of healthy donors were apparently absent in primary autoimmune cytopenia patients. TRB repertoire shifts in secondary cytopenia and chronic lymphocytic leukemia mostly reflected lymphoma, not autoimmunity.

The specimen sequenced was peripheral blood. The rearrangement uses TRBV12-3 or TRBV12-4 and TRBJ2-3; TCRdb's D call of TRBD2 is untestable without DNA. The clonotype was recovered from a human donor with an autoimmune cytopenia or autoimmune hepatitis (not recorded which). CDR3 loop: CASSRGSTDTQYF.